This T cell receptor (beta chain) was captured by sequencing in a study of regulatory T cells in long-lasting Graves disease. Researchers made TCR beta libraries by using iRepertoire HTBI primers and running Arm-PCR on CDR3 regions. Each CDR3 protein is one row after TCRdb ran MiXCR on the multiplex PCR reads. The table shows about 660,000 distinct CDR3 sequences, with approximately 29% occurring only once. Time point meaning: persistent/refractory GD, antithyroid drugs over 5 years with positive TRAb. Isolated PBMC RNA provided the starting material for the TCR library. This clonotype showed up many times. What it binds is unknown. Findings and caveats of the study: Persistent Graves' cases showed lower TCR diversity than newly diagnosed cases.

The sequencing here drew on peripheral blood mononuclear cells (PBMCs), taken when the disease was refractory, from a patient treated with antithyroid drugs. The TCR comes from a female donor with Graves disease.

CDR3 residues: CSVWTAGSNQPQHF. CDR3 in DNA: TGCAGCGTTTGGACGGCCGGAAGCAATCAGCCCCAGCATTTT. This rearrangement joins TRBV29-1 to TRBJ1-5; no firm D call. The V and J ends lost 5 bases and 1 base respectively, with 12 bases between them. The V gene's germline CDR1 is SQVTM and CDR2 ANQGSEA. This CDR3 region has 14 residues.